This T cell receptor beta chain derives from a study of T cells in Graves' hyperthyroidism and ophthalmopathy. This clonotype came up a few times. Researchers took RNA transcripts and amplified the TCR beta CDR3 regions from them. During a first-round RT-PCR of the TCR CDR3, the HTBI primer set was used. A single record per CDR3 protein comes from TCRdb applying MiXCR to the multiplex PCR reads. Of about 770,000 distinct CDR3 sequences listed, over 15% are singletons. Newly diagnosed hyperthyroidism, duration under 2 months, in patients aged 18 to 65. Exclusion of patients followed from uncontrolled infection, other autoimmune disease, pregnancy or lactation. The sample, blood from the first hyperthyroidism diagnosis, precedes any ophthalmopathy symptoms. The sequenced sample was blood. The clonotype was recovered from a woman between 50 and 59 years old with Graves' hyperthyroidism that later progressed to Graves' ophthalmopathy.

CDR3 region: CASSLGQAPFSNQPQHF. CDR3 nucleotides: TGTGCCAGCAGCCTAGGACAGGCCCCTTTTAGCAATCAGCCCCAGCATTTT. This rearrangement joins TRBV3-1 to TRBJ1-5, with 7 bases identical to TRBD1. Germline lookup yields CDR1 LGHDT and CDR2 YNNKEL (reference sequence). The CDR3 has 17 residues. The J segment lost 0 bases and the V segment lost 4 bases, leaving 9 bases of the junction unmatched.